This is a list of T cell receptor beta chains from one sample in a study of T cells after yellow fever vaccination. TCRdb passed the 5' RACE reads through MiXCR, listing each CDR3 protein once. The data contain around 30,000 distinct CDR3 sequences, over 4.5% of them singletons. Sequencing was performed on CD8+ T cells sorted from PBMCs, taken 10 days after the yellow fever booster vaccination. All receptors come from a man aged 25-45 years who received the YFV17D yellow fever vaccine. Both conserved end residues are part of each CDR3. A D gene is named only where the DNA matches it firmly. The size field reads once, few, many, or a class for an expanded clone.

clone_size j_call d_call v_call cdr3_aa cdr3_nt
many TRBJ2-2 TRBD2 TRBV20-1 CSATLAGLNTGELFF TGCAGTGCCACGCTAGCGGGACTGAACACCGGGGAGCTGTTTTTT
many TRBJ2-6 - TRBV27 CASSLPGMANVLTF TGTGCCAGCAGTTTACCGGGTATGGCCAACGTCCTGACTTTC
many TRBJ1-1 - TRBV27 CASSLSPGANTEAFF TGTGCCAGCAGTTTATCCCCGGGGGCAAACACTGAAGCTTTCTTT
many TRBJ1-2 - TRBV6-2/TRBV6-3 CASSPDLGDGYTF TGTGCCAGCAGCCCCGATCTAGGGGATGGCTACACCTTC
many TRBJ1-5 - TRBV25-1 CASSEWGRGPNQPQHF TGTGCCAGCAGTGAATGGGGCAGGGGCCCCAATCAGCCCCAGCATTTT
many TRBJ2-2 - TRBV7-2 CASSPLSATGELFF TGTGCCAGCAGCCCCTTGTCGGCTACCGGGGAGCTGTTTTTT
many TRBJ2-3 - TRBV10-2 CASRTDTQYF TGCGCCAGTCGCACAGATACGCAGTATTTT
many TRBJ2-1 TRBD2 TRBV15 CATSRVVAGTYNEQFF TGTGCCACCAGCAGAGTAGTAGCGGGAACATACAATGAGCAGTTCTTC
many TRBJ2-1 TRBD1 TRBV11-2 CASSLTPGQKDNEQFF TGTGCCAGCAGCTTGACACCGGGACAGAAGGACAATGAGCAGTTCTTC
many TRBJ1-5 - TRBV7-9 CASSITADQPQHF TGTGCCAGCAGCATCACAGCAGATCAGCCCCAGCATTTT
many TRBJ2-1 TRBD2 TRBV15 CATSRDWAGGGSYNEQFF TGTGCCACCAGCAGAGATTGGGCGGGAGGGGGGTCCTACAATGAGCAGTTCTTC